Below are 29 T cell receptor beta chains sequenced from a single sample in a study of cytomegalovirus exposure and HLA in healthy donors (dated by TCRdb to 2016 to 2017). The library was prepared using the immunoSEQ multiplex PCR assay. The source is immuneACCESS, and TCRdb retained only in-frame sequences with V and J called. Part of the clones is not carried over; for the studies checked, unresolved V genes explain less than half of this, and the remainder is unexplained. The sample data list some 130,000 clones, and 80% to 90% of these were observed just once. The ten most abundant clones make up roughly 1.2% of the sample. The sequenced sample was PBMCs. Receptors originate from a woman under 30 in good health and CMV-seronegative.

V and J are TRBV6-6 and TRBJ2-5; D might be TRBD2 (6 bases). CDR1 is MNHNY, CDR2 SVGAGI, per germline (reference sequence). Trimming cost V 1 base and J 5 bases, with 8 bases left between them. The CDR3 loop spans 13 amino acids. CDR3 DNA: TGTGCCAGCAGTTACTTTGCGGGGGAGACCCAGTACTTC. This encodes CASSYFAGETQYF.

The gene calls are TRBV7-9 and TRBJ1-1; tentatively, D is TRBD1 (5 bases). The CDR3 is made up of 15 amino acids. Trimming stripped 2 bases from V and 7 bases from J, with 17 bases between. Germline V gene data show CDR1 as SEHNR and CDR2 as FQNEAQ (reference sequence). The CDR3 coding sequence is TGTGCCAGCAGCTTAATGCAGGGAGGGTTTTTTGAAGCTTTCTTT. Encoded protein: CASSLMQGGFFEAFF.

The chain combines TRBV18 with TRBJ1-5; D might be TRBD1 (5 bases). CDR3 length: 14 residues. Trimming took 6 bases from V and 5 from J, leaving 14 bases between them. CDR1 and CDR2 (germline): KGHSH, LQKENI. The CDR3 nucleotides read TGTGCCAGCTCTACCGGGGGGGGAGATCAGCCCCAGCATTTT. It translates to CASSTGGGDQPQHF.

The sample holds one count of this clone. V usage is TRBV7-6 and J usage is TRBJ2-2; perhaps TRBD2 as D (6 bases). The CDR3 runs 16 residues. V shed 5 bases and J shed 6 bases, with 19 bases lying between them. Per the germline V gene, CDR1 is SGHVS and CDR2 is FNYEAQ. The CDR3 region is CASSPAEGGSAGELFF. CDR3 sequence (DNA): TGTGCCAGCAGCCCGGCGGAGGGAGGATCGGCCGGGGAGCTGTTTTTT. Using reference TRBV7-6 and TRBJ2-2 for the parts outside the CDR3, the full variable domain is GAGVSQSPRYKVTKRGQDVALRCDPISGHVSLYWYRQALGQGPEFLTYFNYEAQQDKSGLPNDRFSAERPEGSISTLTIQRTEQRDSAMYRCASSPAEGGSAGELFFGEGSRLTVL.

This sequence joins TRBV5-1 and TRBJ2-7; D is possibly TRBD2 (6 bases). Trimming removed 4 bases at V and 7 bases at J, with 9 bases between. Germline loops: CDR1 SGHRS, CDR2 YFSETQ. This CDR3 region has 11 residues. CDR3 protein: CASSQEGEQYF. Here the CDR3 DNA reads TGCGCCAGCAGCCAGGAGGGGGAGCAGTACTTC.

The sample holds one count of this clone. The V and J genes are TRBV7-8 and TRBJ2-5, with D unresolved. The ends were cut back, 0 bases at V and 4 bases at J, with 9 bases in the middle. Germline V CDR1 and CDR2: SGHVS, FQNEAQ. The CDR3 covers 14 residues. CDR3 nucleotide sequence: TGTGCCAGCAGCTTAGCCACAGCATCAGAGACCCAGTACTTC. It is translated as CASSLATASETQYF.

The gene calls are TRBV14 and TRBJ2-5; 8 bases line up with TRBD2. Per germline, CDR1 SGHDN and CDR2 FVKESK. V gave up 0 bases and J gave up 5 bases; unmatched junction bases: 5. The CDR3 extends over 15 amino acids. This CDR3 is CASSQDWTSSETQYF. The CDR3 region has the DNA TGTGCCAGCAGCCAAGATTGGACTAGCTCGGAGACCCAGTACTTC.

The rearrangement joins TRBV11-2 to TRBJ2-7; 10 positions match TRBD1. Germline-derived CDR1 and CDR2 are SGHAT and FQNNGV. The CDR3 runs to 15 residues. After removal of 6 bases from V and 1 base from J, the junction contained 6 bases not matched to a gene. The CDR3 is CASRDVGQGSYEQYF. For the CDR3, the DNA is TGTGCCAGCAGGGACGTGGGACAGGGGTCCTACGAGCAGTACTTC.

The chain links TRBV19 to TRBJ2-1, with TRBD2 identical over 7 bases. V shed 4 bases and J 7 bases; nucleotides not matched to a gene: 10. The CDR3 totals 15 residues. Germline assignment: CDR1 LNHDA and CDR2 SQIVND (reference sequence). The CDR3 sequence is CASSTQMLAVNEQFF. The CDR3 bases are TGTGCCAGTAGTACCCAGATGCTAGCGGTGAATGAGCAGTTCTTC.

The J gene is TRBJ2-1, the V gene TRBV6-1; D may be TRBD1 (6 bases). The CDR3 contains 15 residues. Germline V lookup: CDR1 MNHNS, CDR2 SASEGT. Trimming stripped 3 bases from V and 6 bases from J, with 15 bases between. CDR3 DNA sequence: TGTGCCAGCAGTGAGAGACACAGGGTGGCCAATGAGCAGTTCTTC. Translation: CASSERHRVANEQFF.

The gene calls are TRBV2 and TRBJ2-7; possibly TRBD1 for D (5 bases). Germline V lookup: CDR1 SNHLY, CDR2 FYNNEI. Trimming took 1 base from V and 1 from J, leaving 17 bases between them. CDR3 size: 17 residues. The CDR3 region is CASSEDYRGSRSYEQYF. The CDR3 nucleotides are TGTGCCAGCAGTGAAGACTATAGGGGTTCTCGGTCCTACGAGCAGTACTTC. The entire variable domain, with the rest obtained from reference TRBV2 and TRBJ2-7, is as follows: EPEVTQTPSHQVTQMGQEVILRCVPISNHLYFYWYRQILGQKVEFLVSFYNNEISEKSEIFDDQFSVERPDGSNFTLKIRSTKLEDSAMYFCASSEDYRGSRSYEQYFGPGTRLTVT.

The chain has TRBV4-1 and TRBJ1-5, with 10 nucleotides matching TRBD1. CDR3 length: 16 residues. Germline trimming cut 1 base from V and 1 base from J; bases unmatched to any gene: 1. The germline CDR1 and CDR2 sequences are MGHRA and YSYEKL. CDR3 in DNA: TGCGCCAGCAGCCAAGGACAGGGGGCGAGCAATCAGCCCCAGCATTTT. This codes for CASSQGQGASNQPQHF.

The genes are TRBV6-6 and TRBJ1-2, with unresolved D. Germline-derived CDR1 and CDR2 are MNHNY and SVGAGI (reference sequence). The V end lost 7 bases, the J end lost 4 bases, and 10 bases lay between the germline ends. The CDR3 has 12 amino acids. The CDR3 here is CASTVQTYGYTF. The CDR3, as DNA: TGTGCCAGCACCGTACAGACCTATGGCTACACCTTC.

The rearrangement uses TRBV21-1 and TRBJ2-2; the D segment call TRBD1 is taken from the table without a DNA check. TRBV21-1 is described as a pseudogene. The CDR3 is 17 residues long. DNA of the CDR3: TGTGCCAGCAGCCAAGGACAGGGGTTTATTGACACCGGGGAGCTGTTTTTT. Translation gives CASSQGQGFIDTGELFF.

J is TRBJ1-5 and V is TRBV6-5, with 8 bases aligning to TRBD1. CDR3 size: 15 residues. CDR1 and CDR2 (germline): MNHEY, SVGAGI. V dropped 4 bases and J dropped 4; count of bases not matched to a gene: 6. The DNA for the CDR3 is TGTGCCAGCAGTTCCCAGACAGGGGAGAATCAGCCCCAGCATTTT. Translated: CASSSQTGENQPQHF.

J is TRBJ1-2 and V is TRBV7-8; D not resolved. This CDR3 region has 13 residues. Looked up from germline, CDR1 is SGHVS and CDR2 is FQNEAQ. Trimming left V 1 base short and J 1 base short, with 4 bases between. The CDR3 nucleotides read TGTGCCAGCAGCTTAGACAGTAACTATGGCTACACCTTC. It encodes CASSLDSNYGYTF. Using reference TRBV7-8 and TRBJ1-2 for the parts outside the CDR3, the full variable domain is GAGVSQSPRYKVAKRGQDVALRCDPISGHVSLFWYQQALGQGPEFLTYFQNEAQLDKSGLPSDRFFAERPEGSVSTLKIQRTQQEDSAVYLCASSLDSNYGYTFGSGTRLTVV.

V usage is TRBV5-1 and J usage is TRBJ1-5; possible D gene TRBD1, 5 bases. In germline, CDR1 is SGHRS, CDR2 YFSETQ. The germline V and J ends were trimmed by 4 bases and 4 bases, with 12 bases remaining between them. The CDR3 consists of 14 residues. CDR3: CASSAQGGNQPQHF. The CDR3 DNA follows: TGCGCCAGCAGCGCGCAGGGCGGTAATCAGCCCCAGCATTTT.

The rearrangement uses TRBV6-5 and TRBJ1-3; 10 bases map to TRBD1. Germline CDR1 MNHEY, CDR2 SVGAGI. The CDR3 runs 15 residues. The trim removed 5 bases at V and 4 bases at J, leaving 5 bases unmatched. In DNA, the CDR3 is TGTGCCAGCAGTACGACAGGGGGCCAAGGAAACACCATATATTTT. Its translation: CASSTTGGQGNTIYF.

The CDR3 DNA reads TGTGCCAGCAGCTTTTACGCAGGGCACGAGCAGTACTTC. Translated, it gives CASSFYAGHEQYF. This chain joins TRBV7-9 and TRBJ2-7; D perhaps matches TRBD1 (5 bases). This CDR3 has 13 residues. V shed 3 bases and J shed 5 bases, with 11 bases lying between them. Germline CDR1 and CDR2: SEHNR and FQNEAQ (reference sequence). Together with reference TRBV7-9 and TRBJ2-7, the CDR3 gives the full variable domain: DTGVSQNPRHKITKRGQNVTFRCDPISEHNRLYWYRQTLGQGPEFLTYFQNEAQLEKSRLLSDRFSAERPKGSFSTLEIQRTEQGDSAMYLCASSFYAGHEQYFGPGTRLTVT.

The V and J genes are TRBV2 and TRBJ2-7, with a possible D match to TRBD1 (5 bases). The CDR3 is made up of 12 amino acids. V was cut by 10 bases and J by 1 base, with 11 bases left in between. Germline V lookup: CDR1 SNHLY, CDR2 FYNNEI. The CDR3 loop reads CATDSESYEQYF. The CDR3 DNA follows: TGTGCCACAGACAGCGAGTCCTACGAGCAGTACTTC. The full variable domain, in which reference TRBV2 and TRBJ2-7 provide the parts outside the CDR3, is EPEVTQTPSHQVTQMGQEVILRCVPISNHLYFYWYRQILGQKVEFLVSFYNNEISEKSEIFDDQFSVERPDGSNFTLKIRSTKLEDSAMYFCATDSESYEQYFGPGTRLTVT.

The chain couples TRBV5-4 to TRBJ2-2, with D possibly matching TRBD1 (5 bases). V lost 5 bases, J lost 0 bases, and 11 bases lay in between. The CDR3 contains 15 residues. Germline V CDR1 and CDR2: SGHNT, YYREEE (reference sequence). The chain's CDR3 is CASRPGLTNTGELFF. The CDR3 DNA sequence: TGTGCCAGCAGACCAGGGCTGACGAACACCGGGGAGCTGTTTTTT.

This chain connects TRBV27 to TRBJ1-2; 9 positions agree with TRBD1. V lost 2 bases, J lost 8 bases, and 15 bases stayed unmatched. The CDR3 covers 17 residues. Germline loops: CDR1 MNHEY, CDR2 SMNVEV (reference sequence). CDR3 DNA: TGTGCCAGCAGTTTAGGGTTTATGGGGACAGGGATCGAGGGCTACACCTTC. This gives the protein CASSLGFMGTGIEGYTF.

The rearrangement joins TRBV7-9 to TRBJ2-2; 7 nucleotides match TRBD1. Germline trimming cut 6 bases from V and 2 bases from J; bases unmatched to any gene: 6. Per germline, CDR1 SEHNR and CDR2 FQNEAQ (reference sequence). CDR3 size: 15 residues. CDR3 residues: CASRHDRENTGELFF. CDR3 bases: TGTGCCAGCAGGCACGACAGGGAAAACACCGGGGAGCTGTTTTTT.

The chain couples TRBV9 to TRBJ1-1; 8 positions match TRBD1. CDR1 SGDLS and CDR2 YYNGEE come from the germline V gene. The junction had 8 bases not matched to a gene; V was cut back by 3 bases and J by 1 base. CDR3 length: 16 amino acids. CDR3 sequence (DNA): TGTGCCAGCAGCGGAATTCCGGGACAGGAGAACACTGAAGCTTTCTTT. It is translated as CASSGIPGQENTEAFF. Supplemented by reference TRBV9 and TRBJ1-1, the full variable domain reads DSGVTQTPKHLITATGQRVTLRCSPRSGDLSVYWYQQSLDQGLQFLIQYYNGEERAKGNILERFSAQQFPDLHSELNLSSLELGDSALYFCASSGIPGQENTEAFFGQGTRLTVV.

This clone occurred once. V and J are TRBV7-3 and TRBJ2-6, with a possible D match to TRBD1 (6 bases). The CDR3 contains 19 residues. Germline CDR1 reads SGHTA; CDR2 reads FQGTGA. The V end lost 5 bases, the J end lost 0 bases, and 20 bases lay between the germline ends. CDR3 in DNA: TGTGCCAGCAGCCCTCTCCCCGCAGGGGCACCCTCTGGGGCCAACGTCCTGACTTTC. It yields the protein CASSPLPAGAPSGANVLTF.

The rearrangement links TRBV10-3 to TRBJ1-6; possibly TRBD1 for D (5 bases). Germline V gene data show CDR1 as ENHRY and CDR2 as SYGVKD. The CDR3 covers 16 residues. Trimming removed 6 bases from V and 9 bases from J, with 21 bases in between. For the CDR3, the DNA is TGTGCCATCAGCAACCTTGGGGGGAGGGTGGGTTCACCCCTCCACTTT. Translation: CAISNLGGRVGSPLHF.

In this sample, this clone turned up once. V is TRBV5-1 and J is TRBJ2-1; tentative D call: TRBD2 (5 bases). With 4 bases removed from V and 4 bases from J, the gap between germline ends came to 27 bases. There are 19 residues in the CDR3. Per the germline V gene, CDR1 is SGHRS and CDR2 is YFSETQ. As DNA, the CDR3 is TGCGCCAGCAGCCGTGAGAGCCGAGGGCAGCTGGTGGGATACAATGAGCAGTTCTTC. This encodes CASSRESRGQLVGYNEQFF.

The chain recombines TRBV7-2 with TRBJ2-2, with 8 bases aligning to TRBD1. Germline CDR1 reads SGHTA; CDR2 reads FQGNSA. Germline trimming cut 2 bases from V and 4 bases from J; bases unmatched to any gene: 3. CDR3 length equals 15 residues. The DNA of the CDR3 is TGTGCCAGCAGCTTACGGGACAGGTTCACCGGGGAGCTGTTTTTT. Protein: CASSLRDRFTGELFF.

The CDR3 coding sequence is TGCGCCAGCAAGATCTCGGGACAGTTCCTGGAGACCCAGTACTTC. This translates into CASKISGQFLETQYF. V is TRBV5-1 and J is TRBJ2-5; 7 nucleotides align to TRBD1. CDR3 length: 15 amino acids. The junction had 13 bases not matched to a gene; V was cut back by 6 bases and J by 5 bases. Germline assignment: CDR1 SGHRS and CDR2 YFSETQ.